The present T cell receptor (beta chain) was sequenced within a study of metastatic and nonmetastatic thyroid tumors. About the study: Both malignant and benign thyroid patients supplied peripheral blood and tumor or nodule tissue samples, across which the repertoires of these patients were then compared.

Thyroid surgery had not been preceded by any treatment in any patient. The CDR3 is made up of 16 amino acids. Germline V lookup: CDR1 MNHEY, CDR2 SMNVEV (reference sequence). The V gene lost 6 bases and the J gene lost 0 bases, with 15 bases spanning the gap. Authors' processing steps: A papillary thyroid cancer distant-metastasis classifier was built from CDR3 differences across clinicopathological groups. TCRdb used MiXCR to call clones anew from the PCR reads. These V and J calls are TCRdb output, not the study's own analysis. The table lists some 31,000 clones, roughly 7.1% of them singletons, with about 39% in the top ten. Study observations and caveats: A significant increase in TCR beta diversity was reportedly seen in malignant thyroid tumors relative to benign nodules, in blood and tumor.

This clone has a count of ten or more. Its specificity is not known. The receptor was derived from a female donor with papillary thyroid cancer or a benign thyroid nodule (not recorded which). Some clones in this sample may be carry-over from other donors' samples. What was sequenced was blood. The V gene is TRBV27, the J gene TRBJ2-1, with D possibly being TRBD1 (5 bases). CDR3 sequence reads: CASSPGQWSSYNEQFF. The DNA for the CDR3 is TGTGCCAGCAGCCCAGGGCAGTGGAGCTCCTACAATGAGCAGTTCTTC.